The clone carrying this T cell receptor beta chain came up many times. No antigen is known for it. The source of the sample is a study of T cells in Graves' hyperthyroidism and ophthalmopathy. CDR3 length equals 12 residues. V shed 8 bases and J shed 4 bases, with 9 bases lying between them. CDR1 MDHEN and CDR2 SYDVKM come from the germline V gene. The source material, RNA transcripts, was used to amplify TCR beta CDR3 regions. HTBI primers drove first-round RT-PCR of the TCR CDR3. TCRdb reprocessed the multiplex PCR reads with MiXCR, giving one entry per CDR3 protein. The sample contains 300,000 to 450,000 distinct CDR3 sequences, around 13% of which appear only once. Findings and limits, study-wide: Using 13 V-J features, a model discriminated ophthalmopathy from stable hyperthyroidism. It was a median about 6 months before onset that the model predicted ophthalmopathy.

This chain uses TRBV28 with TRBJ1-5; maybe TRBD1 (5 bases). Sequencing used blood. The clonotype originates from a woman aged 60-75 years with Graves' hyperthyroidism. The chain's CDR3 is CASETANQPQHF. The CDR3 region has the DNA TGTGCCAGCGAGACAGCTAATCAGCCCCAGCATTTT.